This is a list of T cell receptor beta chains from one sample in a study of human T cells and chemical hapten exposure. MiXCR was run by TCRdb on the RACE reads, yielding one entry per CDR3 protein. The sample yields 75,000 to 100,000 distinct CDR3 sequences, around an eighth seen once. The sequences come from whole blood, collected in connection with sensitization to the hapten diphenylcyclopropenone (DPC). These receptors were collected from a woman between 35 and 50 years old with alopecia areata. Some clones in this sample may be carry-over from other donors' samples. The CDR3 runs from the conserved cysteine through the conserved F or W. A D gene is named only where the DNA matches it firmly. Clone size appears in some rows only: once, few, many, or a class for an expanded clone.

v_gene	abundance	j_gene	d_gene	CDR3nt	CDR3aa
TRBV9	NA	TRBJ2-3	NA	TGTGCCAGCAGCGCCCCCGGGGCAGGGACAGATACGCAGTATTTT	CASSAPGAGTDTQYF
TRBV12-3/TRBV12-4	few	TRBJ2-5	TRBD2	TGTGCCAGCAGTTTGGGTCTAGCGGGCTTTCAAGAGACCCAGTACTTC	CASSLGLAGFQETQYF
TRBV7-2	few	TRBJ2-1	NA	TGTGCCAGCAACTCAGCCTACAATGAGCAGTTCTTC	CASNSAYNEQFF
TRBV30	many	TRBJ2-6	TRBD1	TGTGCCTGGAGTTACAGGGGCTCTGGGGCCAACGTCCTGACTTTC	CAWSYRGSGANVLTF
TRBV29-1	NA	TRBJ2-7	TRBD1	TGCAGCGCCGCCCCGGACAGGGGACCCTACGAGCAGTACTTC	CSAAPDRGPYEQYF
TRBV5-1	few	TRBJ2-3	NA	TGCGCCAGCAGCTTGGAGGGCTGGCGGCTCACAGATACGCAGTATTTT	CASSLEGWRLTDTQYF
TRBV20-1	few	TRBJ1-1	TRBD1	TGCAGTGCTAGAGATCAGGGGGTGAACACTGAAGCTTTCTTT	CSARDQGVNTEAFF
TRBV6-2/TRBV6-3	few	TRBJ2-3	TRBD2	TGTGCCAGCGGACTAGCTAACGCAGATACGCAGTATTTT	CASGLANADTQYF
TRBV18	few	TRBJ1-1	NA	TGTGCCAGCTCACCCTCGACAGGACAGATGAACACTGAAGCTTTCTTT	CASSPSTGQMNTEAFF
TRBV29-1	few	TRBJ1-1	TRBD1	TGCAGCGCTCTTTTGACAGGGGGGGAAAGTGAAGCTTTCTTT	CSALLTGGESEAFF
TRBV28	NA	TRBJ2-1	TRBD2	TGTGCCAGCAGCAACCCAGGACTAGCCCTCCGCAATGAGCAGTTCTTC	CASSNPGLALRNEQFF
TRBV6-2/TRBV6-3	NA	TRBJ2-2	NA	TGTGCCAGCACTCCGTCGGCTAGGCAGCGGGAGCTGTTTTTT	CASTPSARQRELFF
TRBV28	NA	TRBJ2-7	NA	TGTGCCAGCAGTTACCGGACCGAGCGGTACTTC	CASSYRTERYF
TRBV9	few	TRBJ2-2	NA	TGTGCCAGCAGCGTACTTTCTGGGAACACCGGGGAGCTGTTTTTT	CASSVLSGNTGELFF
TRBV20-1	NA	TRBJ2-3	NA	TGCAGTGCTAGAGTAGGGGATAGCACAGATACGCAGTATTTT	CSARVGDSTDTQYF
TRBV12-3/TRBV12-4	few	TRBJ1-1	TRBD1	TGTGCCAGCAGTCGGACAGGGGGCTTCACTGAAGCTTTCTTT	CASSRTGGFTEAFF
TRBV7-3	NA	TRBJ2-6	NA	TGTGCCAGCAGCTTAAACCGGTACTCTGGGGCCAACGTCCTGACTTTC	CASSLNRYSGANVLTF
TRBV6-5	many	TRBJ2-7	TRBD1	TGTGCCAGCAGTACGGGACAGGGGGCGTCCGAGCAGTACTTC	CASSTGQGASEQYF
TRBV4-3	NA	TRBJ2-2	TRBD2	TGCGCCAGCAGCCAGCTAGCGGGAGCGGGCACCGGGGAGCTGTTTTTT	CASSQLAGAGTGELFF
TRBV28	many	TRBJ2-7	TRBD2	TGTGCCAGCAGTGGGACTAGCGGCTCCTACGAGCAGTACTTC	CASSGTSGSYEQYF
TRBV6-6	many	TRBJ2-1	TRBD2	TGTGCCAGCAGTCCCAGGACTAGCGGGAGCTCCTACAATGAGCAGTTCTTC	CASSPRTSGSSYNEQFF
TRBV12-3/TRBV12-4	few	TRBJ2-7	TRBD1	TGTGCCAGCACCGATACAGGGGGGAGCTACGAGCAGTACTTC	CASTDTGGSYEQYF
TRBV5-4	many	TRBJ2-1	TRBD1	TGTGCCAGCAGCCTGGACAGGGGCCCCTACAATGAGCAGTTCTTC	CASSLDRGPYNEQFF
TRBV5-6	NA	TRBJ2-1	TRBD2	TGTGCCAGCAGATCGGGACTAGCGGTTTACAATGAGCAGTTCTTC	CASRSGLAVYNEQFF
TRBV5-1	few	TRBJ2-7	NA	TGCGCCAGCAGCTCTCGGGCAGACCGAACCTACGAGCAGTACTTC	CASSSRADRTYEQYF
TRBV20-1	few	TRBJ2-5	NA	TGCAGTGCTGGCTCGGCCAGGGGGGTCGAGACCCAGTACTTC	CSAGSARGVETQYF